This T cell receptor beta chain was captured in a study of CD8 T cells in Susac syndrome. Across the whole study: Patients with Susac syndrome who were sequenced included about 6 with active disease and eight in remission. Patients with Susac syndrome were therapy-naive, on corticosteroids, or on intravenous immunoglobulin alone at blood draw.

The authors reverse transcribed roughly 0.5 to 1 ug RNA with random hexamers. Using its own MiXCR run on the immunoSEQ multiplex PCR reads, TCRdb lists one record per CDR3 protein. Among 95,000 to 150,000 distinct CDR3 sequences listed, nearly 96% were seen once. This clonotype was seen only once. Patients with Susac syndrome met diagnostic criteria that were recently defined for definite or probable disease. Sequencing was performed on CD4+ T cells from PBMCs. This TCR came from a human donor with Susac syndrome.

The DNA for the CDR3 is TGCAGCGCCGCAACCAGCGGGAAAAGCACAGATACGCAGTATTTT. Its protein product is CSAATSGKSTDTQYF. The chain combines TRBV29-1 with TRBJ2-3, with 7 bases fitting TRBD2. The CDR3 runs 15 residues. Germline V gene lookup returns CDR1 SQVTM and CDR2 ANQGSEA. V gave up 7 bases and J gave up 0 bases; unmatched junction bases: 10.